The 21 T cell receptor beta chains given below trace back to one sample, sequenced in a study of T-cell memory formation after mild COVID-19. TCRdb re-analysed the 5' RACE reads in MiXCR, keeping a single row per CDR3 protein. The table includes some 290,000 distinct CDR3 sequences, 16% detected once. Sequenced material: PBMCs or a T cell subset sorted from them (not recorded which). The receptors stem from a man younger than 30 who had mild COVID-19 (a few samples of this study predate the infection). Cell type and time point are not known.

This clonotype has a handful of counts. The chain recombines TRBV20-1 with TRBJ1-2; D is undetermined. CDR1 DFQATT and CDR2 SNEGSKA come from the germline V gene (reference sequence). Trimming took off 3 bases at V and 6 bases at J, with 17 bases between the two ends. The CDR3 is 14 amino acids. CDR3 loop: CSASRAVLGNGYTF. The CDR3 bases are TGCAGTGCTAGTAGGGCCGTCTTAGGCAATGGCTACACCTTC.

A few counts support this clonotype. This chain joins TRBV20-1 and TRBJ1-4; TRBD1 might be the D (5 bases). Germline-derived CDR1 and CDR2 are DFQATT and SNEGSKA (reference sequence). The CDR3 runs 14 residues. The germline V and J ends were trimmed by 4 bases and 1 base, with 10 bases remaining between them. CDR3 protein: CSAMPGGTNEKLFF. DNA for the CDR3: TGCAGTGCTATGCCGGGGGGAACTAATGAAAAACTGTTTTTT.

This clonotype occurred many times. The J gene is TRBJ2-3, the V gene TRBV7-2; possibly TRBD1 for D (5 bases). There are 14 residues in the CDR3. Germline V CDR1 and CDR2: SGHTA, FQGNSA. V was trimmed by 5 bases and J by 6 bases, leaving 15 bases between them. In nucleotides, the CDR3 is TGTGCCAGCAGCGCACGACAGTTTCCTGATACGCAGTATTTT. Amino acids: CASSARQFPDTQYF. Full variable domain (missing parts from reference TRBV7-2 and TRBJ2-3): GAGVSQSPSNKVTEKGKDVELRCDPISGHTALYWYRQSLGQGLEFLIYFQGNSAPDKSGLPSDRFSAERTGGSVSTLTIQRTQQEDSAVYLCASSARQFPDTQYFGPGTRLTVL.

This clonotype was picked up a small number of times. The V call is TRBV7-2, the J call TRBJ2-7; D gene ambiguous. The CDR3 contains 13 residues. Germline CDR1 is SGHTA and CDR2 is FQGNSA. Trimming stripped 1 base from V and 6 bases from J, with 10 bases between. The CDR3 protein is CASSLGAKTEQYF. The CDR3 nucleotides read TGTGCCAGCAGCTTAGGAGCGAAAACCGAGCAGTACTTC.

This chain joins TRBV5-1 and TRBJ2-2; 9 bases fit TRBD2. The CDR3 is 17 amino acids. Germline trimming cut 0 bases from V and 5 bases from J; bases unmatched to any gene: 8. Per the germline V gene, CDR1 is SGHRS and CDR2 is YFSETQ. In nucleotides, the CDR3 is TGCGCCAGCAGCTTGGCCTCCGCGGGGGGGTTTACCGGGGAGCTGTTTTTT. Translating gives CASSLASAGGFTGELFF.

This chain uses TRBV29-1 with TRBJ1-5; 9 nucleotides line up with TRBD1. The CDR3 totals 13 residues. V shed 5 bases and J 7 bases; nucleotides not matched to a gene: 6. CDR1 is SQVTM and CDR2 is ANQGSEA in the germline V gene. The CDR3 reads CSVFLDRGQPQHF. The CDR3 DNA reads as TGCAGCGTTTTTTTGGACAGGGGACAGCCCCAGCATTTT.

The rearrangement joins TRBV6-6 to TRBJ2-2; tentative D call: TRBD2 (6 bases). Germline lookup yields CDR1 MNHNY and CDR2 SVGAGI (reference sequence). The ends were cut back, 6 bases at V and 3 bases at J, with 11 bases in the middle. CDR3 length: 14 residues. In DNA, the CDR3 is TGTGCCAGCAGCCCTGGGACTCACACCGGGGAGCTGTTTTTT. This translates into CASSPGTHTGELFF.

The chain employs TRBV19 and TRBJ1-5; D gene unclear. This CDR3 is 13 amino acids long. CDR1 LNHDA and CDR2 SQIVND come from the germline V gene (reference sequence). Trimming removed 8 bases from V and 5 bases from J, with 13 bases in between. CDR3 amino acids: CASHGRIDQPQHF. In nucleotides, the CDR3 is TGTGCCAGTCATGGCAGGATAGATCAGCCCCAGCATTTT.

The CDR3 region is CASSYWTGNTEAFF. DNA for the CDR3: TGTGCCAGCAGTTACTGGACAGGGAACACTGAAGCTTTCTTT. V is TRBV6-5 and J is TRBJ1-1; TRBD1 aligns across 7 bases. V trimming: 1 base; J trimming: 1 base; junction bases outside the gene matches: 0. CDR1 is MNHEY, CDR2 SVGAGI, per germline. CDR3 length: 14 residues.

This rearrangement joins TRBV3-1 to TRBJ2-7; the D call may be TRBD1 or TRBD2 (5 bases each). The CDR3 consists of 13 residues. Germline V gives CDR1 LGHDT, CDR2 YNNKEL (reference sequence). The germline V and J ends were trimmed by 8 bases and 3 bases, with 14 bases remaining between them. DNA of the CDR3: TGTGCCAGCGGGGGAGAGATTAACTACGAGCAGTACTTC. Protein sequence: CASGGEINYEQYF.

The V call is TRBV19, the J call TRBJ1-2; D uncertain. The V gene lost 3 bases and the J gene lost 8 bases, with 16 bases spanning the gap. CDR3 length: 14 amino acids. The germline CDR1 and CDR2 sequences are LNHDA and SQIVND (reference sequence). The chain's CDR3 is CASSITPLSGGYTF. As DNA, the CDR3 is TGTGCCAGTAGTATTACCCCTCTCTCGGGGGGCTACACCTTC.

The rearrangement joins TRBV5-1 to TRBJ2-5; perhaps TRBD1 as D (5 bases). Germline assignment: CDR1 SGHRS and CDR2 YFSETQ. Trimming removed 6 bases from V and 0 bases from J, with 9 bases in between. The CDR3 runs to 13 residues. The CDR3 loop is CASKGPYQETQYF. The CDR3 nucleotides read TGCGCCAGCAAGGGGCCGTACCAAGAGACCCAGTACTTC.

The chain couples TRBV5-1 to TRBJ2-7, with 15 bases identical to TRBD2. Per germline, CDR1 SGHRS and CDR2 YFSETQ. The CDR3 runs 14 residues. The trim removed 5 bases at V and 6 bases at J, leaving 3 bases unmatched. The CDR3 DNA is TGCGCCAGCAGGTCGGGACTAGCGGGGGGCGAGCAGTACGTC. It codes for CASRSGLAGGEQYV.

The sample holds a few counts of this clonotype. The chain uses TRBV7-2 and TRBJ1-2; TRBD1 is a possible D gene (5 bases). In germline, CDR1 is SGHTA, CDR2 FQGNSA. CDR3 length equals 14 residues. Trimming removed 3 bases at V and 5 bases at J, with 13 bases between. The DNA for the CDR3 is TGTGCCAGCAGCTTGGGACGACTCCCTTATGGCTACACCTTC. The encoded protein is CASSLGRLPYGYTF.

The table lists this clonotype with a few counts. The CDR3 sequence: CASSYGRTGDQPQHF. CDR3 DNA: TGTGCCAGCAGTTACGGTAGGACAGGGGATCAGCCCCAGCATTTT. The rearrangement uses TRBV6-2 or TRBV6-3 and TRBJ1-5, with 9 bases lining up with TRBD1. The germline gives CDR1 MNHEY, CDR2 SVGEGT. The CDR3 is made up of 15 amino acids. The trim removed 2 bases at V and 5 bases at J, leaving 4 bases unmatched.

This clonotype was observed at least ten times. The chain links TRBV28 to TRBJ2-5; D possibly corresponds to TRBD1 (7 bases). The CDR3 has 14 amino acids. V lost 6 bases, J lost 4 bases, and 15 bases lay in between. Germline V lookup: CDR1 MDHEN, CDR2 SYDVKM. CDR3 region: CASSPRGAGETQYF. The CDR3 DNA follows: TGTGCCAGCAGCCCCAGGGGGGCCGGAGAGACCCAGTACTTC.

This clonotype appeared a few times. V is TRBV7-9 and J is TRBJ1-3; D unresolved. This CDR3 has 15 amino acids. Between the trimmed V and J ends, which lost 1 base and 2 bases, there was a span of 9 bases. CDR1 and CDR2 from the germline V gene are SEHNR and FQNEAQ (reference sequence). The CDR3 loop reads CASSLVAFAGNTIYF. CDR3 nucleotides: TGTGCCAGCAGCTTAGTCGCGTTTGCTGGAAACACCATATATTTT.

Turning to this clonotype: The junction differs from germline at one of its ends, possibly a read error. J is TRBJ1-2 and V is TRBV20-1; 9 bases are shared with TRBD1. The CDR3 covers 13 residues. The germline V gene encodes CDR1 DFQATT and CDR2 SNEGSKA (reference sequence). CDR3 sequence: CSARTGVNYGYTF. The CDR3 nucleotides are TGCAGCGCTAGGACAGGGGTCAATTATGGCTACACCTTC.

Only a few counts were recorded for this clonotype. This rearrangement joins TRBV25-1 to TRBJ2-2; a weak D match, TRBD1 (5 bases). Germline V gene lookup returns CDR1 MGHDK and CDR2 SYGVNS. The length of the CDR3 is 14 residues. The V end lost 4 bases, the J end lost 1 base, and 7 bases lay between the germline ends. The chain's CDR3 is CASSVGVNTGELFF. CDR3 nucleotides: TGTGCCAGCAGTGTAGGGGTGAACACCGGGGAGCTGTTTTTT.

The V gene is TRBV28, the J gene TRBJ1-6; 7 positions match TRBD1. The junction had 9 bases not matched to a gene; V was cut back by 4 bases and J by 6 bases. The CDR3 contains 16 residues. Looked up from germline, CDR1 is MDHEN and CDR2 is SYDVKM. CDR3 sequence reads: CASSSGTVGSNSPLHF. As DNA, the CDR3 is TGTGCCAGCAGTTCAGGGACAGTGGGCAGTAATTCACCCCTCCACTTT.

This clonotype came up a few times. V usage is TRBV18 and J usage is TRBJ1-2; 9 bases align to TRBD1. The germline V gene encodes CDR1 KGHSH and CDR2 LQKENI. This CDR3 is built from 13 residues. The V segment lost 8 bases and the J segment 7 bases; nucleotides outside the gene matches: 8. The CDR3 is CASLSGQGIGYTF. CDR3 coding DNA: TGTGCCAGCCTCTCGGGACAGGGAATTGGCTACACCTTC.